This T cell receptor (beta chain) originates from a study of blood T cell repertoires in COVID-19. Repertoires were generated with immunoSEQ multiplex PCR, while TCRdb's copy carries only in-frame clones and drops some. Of some 180,000 clones detected, 85% appear once; the ten largest clones hold 6.2%. Trimming took 6 bases from V and 6 from J, leaving 17 bases between them. CDR1 is SGHAT, CDR2 FQNNGV, per germline. This CDR3 region has 14 residues. The source of this sequence is a man aged 35 to 55 who had recovered from COVID-19. Sequenced: PBMCs or T cells enriched from blood (not recorded which). The gene calls are TRBV11-2 and TRBJ1-2, with a tentative D call TRBD1 (6 bases). DNA for the CDR3: TGTGCCAGCAGGCGCATTCAGGGGAGAGATGGCTACACCTTC. It specifies CASRRIQGRDGYTF.